The text below deals with one T cell receptor (beta chain). The data belong to a study of cytomegalovirus exposure and HLA in healthy donors. The CDR3 has 16 residues. The V end was cut by 0 bases, the J end by 5 bases, with 14 bases between. The germline V gene has CDR1 SGHRS and CDR2 YFSETQ. PCR amplification relied on 60 Vbeta primers (plus 13 Jbeta primers). Method: immunoSEQ multiplex PCR; TCRdb's copy keeps in-frame clones and lacks some. The sample records around 110,000 clones, about 10% being singletons. The sequence was collected from a man aged 25-45 years in good health and CMV-seronegative. Specimen: PBMCs. This chain joins TRBV5-1 and TRBJ1-4; the D is unclear. The CDR3 DNA reads as TGCGCCAGCAGCTTGGCCGGGAAGGGTGGGAATGAAAAACTGTTTTTT. Its protein is CASSLAGKGGNEKLFF.